The present T cell receptor beta chain was sequenced within a study of shared clonotypes between healthy human individuals. Study-level background: CD8 memory received one plate per donor, CD8 naive two, CD4 memory three and CD4 naive three.

Profiled with immunoSEQ multiplex PCR; TCRdb holds only in-frame clones, not every one. The sample lists about 2.4 million clones; 80% to 95% were seen once. Note on this clone: Its matching antigen is unknown.

Study results and limitations: Some naive CD4 clonotypes, around 4.7%, turned up in common across several donors. The authors sampled blood alone, and tissue repertoires likely differ.

Germline V gene data show CDR1 as MNHEY and CDR2 as SMNVEV (reference sequence). Trimming removed 5 bases from V and 2 bases from J; junction bases left unmatched: 6. The CDR3 is made up of 16 amino acids. This TCR came from a young man in good health. Some clones in this sample may be carry-over from other donors' samples. The J gene is TRBJ2-3, the V gene TRBV27; 11 nucleotides line up with TRBD1. The specimen was naive CD4+ T cells from PBMCs. Subset noted: CD45RA+ positively selected. The CDR3 is CASSPGTGGVTDTQYF. In nucleotides, the CDR3 is TGTGCCAGCAGTCCTGGGACAGGGGGTGTCACAGATACGCAGTATTTT.